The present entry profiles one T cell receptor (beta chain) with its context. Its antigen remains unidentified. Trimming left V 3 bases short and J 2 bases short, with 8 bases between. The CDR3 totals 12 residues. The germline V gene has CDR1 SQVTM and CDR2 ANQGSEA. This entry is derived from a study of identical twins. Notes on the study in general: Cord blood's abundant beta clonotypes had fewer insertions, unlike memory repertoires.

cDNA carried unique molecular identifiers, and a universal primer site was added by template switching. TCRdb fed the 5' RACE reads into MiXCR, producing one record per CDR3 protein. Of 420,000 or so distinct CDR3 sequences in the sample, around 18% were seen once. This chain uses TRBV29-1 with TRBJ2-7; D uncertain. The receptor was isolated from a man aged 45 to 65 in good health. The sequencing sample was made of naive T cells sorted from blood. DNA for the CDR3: TGCAGCGTTGATCTGGGTCCCTACGAGCAGTACTTC. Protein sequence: CSVDLGPYEQYF.